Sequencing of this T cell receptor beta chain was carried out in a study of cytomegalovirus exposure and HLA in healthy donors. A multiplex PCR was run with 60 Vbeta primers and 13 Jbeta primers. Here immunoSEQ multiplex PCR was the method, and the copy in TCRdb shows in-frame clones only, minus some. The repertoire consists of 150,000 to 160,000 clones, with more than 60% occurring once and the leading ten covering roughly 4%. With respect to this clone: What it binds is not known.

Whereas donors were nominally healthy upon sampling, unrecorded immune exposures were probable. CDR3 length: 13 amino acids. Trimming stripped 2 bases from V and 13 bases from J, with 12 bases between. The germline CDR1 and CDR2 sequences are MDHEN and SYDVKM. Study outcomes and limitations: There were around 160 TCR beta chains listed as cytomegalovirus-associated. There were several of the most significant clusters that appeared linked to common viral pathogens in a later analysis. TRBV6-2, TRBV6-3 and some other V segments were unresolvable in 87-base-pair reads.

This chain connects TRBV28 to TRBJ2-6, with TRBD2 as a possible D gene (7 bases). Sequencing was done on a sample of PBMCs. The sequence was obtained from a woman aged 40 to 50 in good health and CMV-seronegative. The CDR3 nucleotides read TGTGCCAGCAGTTTACCCGGGGGGCCAGTCCTGACTTTC. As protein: CASSLPGGPVLTF.